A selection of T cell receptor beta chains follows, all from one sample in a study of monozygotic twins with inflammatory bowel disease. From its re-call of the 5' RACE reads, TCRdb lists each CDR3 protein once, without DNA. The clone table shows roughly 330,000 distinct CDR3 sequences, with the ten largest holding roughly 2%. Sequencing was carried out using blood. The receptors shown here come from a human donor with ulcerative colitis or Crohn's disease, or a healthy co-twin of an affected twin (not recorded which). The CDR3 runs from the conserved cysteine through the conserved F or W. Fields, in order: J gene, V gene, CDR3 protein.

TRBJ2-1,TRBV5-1,CASSGPRQGHYNEQFF
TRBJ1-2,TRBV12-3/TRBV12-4,CASSRQGHYGYTF
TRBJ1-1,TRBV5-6,CASSIIGKGRWMNTEAFF
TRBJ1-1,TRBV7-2,CASSFDTGRNTEAFF
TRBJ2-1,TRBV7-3,CASSLSNSLAGYNEQFF
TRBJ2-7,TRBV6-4,CATRTPTYEQYF
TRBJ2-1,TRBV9,CASSVDRASYNEQFF
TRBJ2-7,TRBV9,CASSVDLGLGEQYF
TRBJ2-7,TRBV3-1,CASSQGLGLAGSPPYEQYF
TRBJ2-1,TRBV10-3,CAISEGRSGGGNEQFF
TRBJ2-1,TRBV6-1,CASSSGTAPNEQFF
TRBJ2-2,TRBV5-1,CASSLDRGHTGELFF
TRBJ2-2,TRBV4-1,CASSQKLGNSYTGELFF
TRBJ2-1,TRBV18,CASSPLTEGAYNEQFF
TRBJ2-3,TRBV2,CASRGTQTDTQYF
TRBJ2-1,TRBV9,CASSVGNSYNEQFF
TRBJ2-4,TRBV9,CASSPGLKGGIQYF
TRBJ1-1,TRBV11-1,CASSFPRGAEGSWVRAFF
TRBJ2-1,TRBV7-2,CASSLMLAGGKNEQFF
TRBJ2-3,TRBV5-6,CASSLTSGGGDTQYF
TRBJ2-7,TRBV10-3,CAISDGTGSYEQYF
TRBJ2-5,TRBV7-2,CASSPDLSGGKGETQYF
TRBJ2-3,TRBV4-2,CASSRGTGGEDTQYF
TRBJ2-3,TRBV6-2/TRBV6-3,CASSYSAGAPTDTQYF
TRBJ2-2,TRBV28,CASSLSPGQKNTGELFF
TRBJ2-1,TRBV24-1,CATSGDRTNNEQFF
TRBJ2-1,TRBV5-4,CASSLFLVRRDGGNEQFF
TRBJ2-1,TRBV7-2,CASRGPYNEQFF
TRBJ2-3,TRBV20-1,CSARLAGVRLTDTQYF
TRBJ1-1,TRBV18,CASSRWDRTFF
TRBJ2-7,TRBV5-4,CASSSPRGRTSYEQYF
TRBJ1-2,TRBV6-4,CASSDGVWGNPYGYTF
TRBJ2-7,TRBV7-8,CASSFLFGLVGEQYF
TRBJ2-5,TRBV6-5,CASSFSRGGWSLSRLQETQYF
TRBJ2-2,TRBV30,CAWRRGNTGELFF
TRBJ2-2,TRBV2,CASMRDTGELFF
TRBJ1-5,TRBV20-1,CSAQGQGGQPQHF
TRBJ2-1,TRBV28,CASRTFGGGSYNEQSF
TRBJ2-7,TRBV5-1,CASTSETYEQYF
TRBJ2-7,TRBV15,CATSRGTGQGTYEQYF
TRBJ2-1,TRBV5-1,CASSLGVPSNEQFF